Listed below are T cell receptor beta chains from one sample, sequenced in a study of cytomegalovirus exposure and HLA in healthy donors. Using immunoSEQ multiplex PCR, the repertoire was profiled, and TCRdb retains in-frame clones only, with some absent. The sample carries roughly 73,000 clones, 94% recorded once. Sequencing was done on a sample of PBMCs. These receptors originate from a man younger than 35 in good health and CMV-seropositive. Both conserved end residues are part of each CDR3. D genes are given only for firm matches. Size is stated for part of the rows, as once, few or many counts, or as a class when the clone is expanded.

clone size: .; J gene: TRBJ2-7; D gene: .; V gene: TRBV6-1; CDR3 protein: CASSGHVLSYEQYF; CDR3 DNA: TGTGCCAGCAGCGGACACGTCCTCTCCTACGAGCAGTACTTC
clone size: .; J gene: TRBJ2-1; D gene: .; V gene: TRBV25-1; CDR3 protein: CASSEAPSGNPYNEQFF; CDR3 DNA: TGTGCCAGCAGTGAAGCCCCCTCGGGTAACCCCTACAATGAGCAGTTCTTC
clone size: .; J gene: TRBJ2-1; D gene: .; V gene: TRBV9; CDR3 protein: CASSVAEGSSYNEQFF; CDR3 DNA: TGTGCCAGCAGCGTAGCGGAGGGATCCTCCTACAATGAGCAGTTCTTC
clone size: .; J gene: TRBJ2-1; D gene: TRBD2; V gene: TRBV5-4; CDR3 protein: CASSSAGTSGNEQFF; CDR3 DNA: TGTGCCAGCAGCAGCGCCGGGACTAGCGGGAATGAGCAGTTCTTC
clone size: .; J gene: TRBJ2-1; D gene: .; V gene: TRBV30; CDR3 protein: CAWSGGGSSYNEQFF; CDR3 DNA: TGTGCCTGGAGTGGTGGGGGGAGCTCCTACAATGAGCAGTTCTTC
clone size: .; J gene: TRBJ1-1; D gene: .; V gene: TRBV13; CDR3 protein: CASSLGQGNTEAFF; CDR3 DNA: TGTGCCAGCAGCTTAGGACAGGGGAACACTGAAGCTTTCTTT
clone size: .; J gene: TRBJ2-7; D gene: .; V gene: TRBV4-1; CDR3 protein: CASSQVAAQGLYF; CDR3 DNA: TGCGCCAGCAGCCAAGTGGCGGCCCAGGGACTGTACTTC
clone size: .; J gene: TRBJ2-2; D gene: .; V gene: TRBV19; CDR3 protein: CASNWQGNTGELFF; CDR3 DNA: TGTGCCAGTAATTGGCAGGGTAACACCGGGGAGCTGTTTTTT
clone size: .; J gene: TRBJ2-1; D gene: .; V gene: TRBV28; CDR3 protein: CASSLEGGERPNEQFF; CDR3 DNA: TGTGCCAGCAGTTTAGAAGGGGGTGAGCGCCCCAATGAGCAGTTCTTC
clone size: .; J gene: TRBJ1-1; D gene: .; V gene: TRBV30; CDR3 protein: CASDRNTEAFF; CDR3 DNA: TGTGCCTCGGACAGAAACACTGAAGCTTTCTTT
clone size: .; J gene: TRBJ2-5; D gene: TRBD2; V gene: TRBV6-1; CDR3 protein: CASSDPTSGKETQYF; CDR3 DNA: TGTGCCAGCAGTGACCCAACTAGCGGGAAAGAGACCCAGTACTTC
clone size: .; J gene: TRBJ2-3; D gene: TRBD1; V gene: TRBV5-4; CDR3 protein: CASSLTGADTQYF; CDR3 DNA: TGTGCCAGCAGCTTAACAGGGGCAGATACGCAGTATTTT
clone size: .; J gene: TRBJ1-1; D gene: .; V gene: TRBV11-3; CDR3 protein: CASSMGLMNTEAFF; CDR3 DNA: TGTGCCAGCAGCATGGGACTTATGAACACTGAAGCTTTCTTT
clone size: .; J gene: TRBJ1-1; D gene: .; V gene: TRBV5-4; CDR3 protein: CASSFRENTEAFF; CDR3 DNA: TGTGCCAGCAGCTTCCGGGAGAACACTGAAGCTTTCTTT
clone size: .; J gene: TRBJ2-1; D gene: TRBD2; V gene: TRBV6-1; CDR3 protein: CASKGGLAGGNEQFF; CDR3 DNA: TGTGCCAGCAAAGGGGGACTAGCGGGGGGTAATGAGCAGTTCTTC
clone size: .; J gene: TRBJ2-2; D gene: .; V gene: TRBV4-2; CDR3 protein: CASSQDLRANTGELFF; CDR3 DNA: TGTGCCAGCAGCCAAGATCTACGCGCGAACACCGGGGAGCTGTTTTTT
clone size: .; J gene: TRBJ2-1; D gene: .; V gene: TRBV5-1; CDR3 protein: CASSLAAAIYNEQFF; CDR3 DNA: TGCGCCAGCAGCTTGGCGGCGGCTATCTACAATGAGCAGTTCTTC
clone size: few; J gene: TRBJ2-7; D gene: .; V gene: TRBV5-6; CDR3 protein: CASSLFDPGTYEQYF; CDR3 DNA: TGTGCCAGCAGCCTATTTGATCCCGGGACCTACGAGCAGTACTTC
clone size: .; J gene: TRBJ1-4; D gene: .; V gene: TRBV6-1; CDR3 protein: CASSARGANKKLFF; CDR3 DNA: TGTGCCAGCAGTGCGCGGGGGGCTAATAAAAAACTGTTTTTT
clone size: .; J gene: TRBJ2-5; D gene: .; V gene: TRBV6-6; CDR3 protein: CASSTQGGETQYF; CDR3 DNA: TGTGCCAGCAGCACCCAGGGTGGGGAGACCCAGTACTTC
clone size: .; J gene: TRBJ2-1; D gene: TRBD2; V gene: TRBV30; CDR3 protein: CAFPSGRRNEQFF; CDR3 DNA: TGTGCCTTCCCTAGCGGGAGAAGGAATGAGCAGTTCTTC
clone size: .; J gene: TRBJ2-7; D gene: TRBD2; V gene: TRBV29-1; CDR3 protein: CSVVTSIRGTSGTSSSYEQYF; CDR3 DNA: TGCAGCGTTGTGACCTCAATTAGAGGGACTAGCGGTACTTCTAGCTCCTACGAGCAGTACTTC
clone size: once; J gene: TRBJ2-7; D gene: .; V gene: TRBV6-1; CDR3 protein: CASGQFYEQYF; CDR3 DNA: TGTGCCAGCGGGCAGTTCTACGAGCAGTACTTC
clone size: .; J gene: TRBJ1-2; D gene: .; V gene: TRBV11-2; CDR3 protein: CASSLGGGEGRDYGYTF; CDR3 DNA: TGTGCCAGCAGCTTAGGGGGTGGGGAGGGGCGCGACTATGGCTACACCTTC
clone size: .; J gene: TRBJ2-5; D gene: TRBD2; V gene: TRBV10-3; CDR3 protein: CAIRTSGAKETQYF; CDR3 DNA: TGTGCCATTCGGACTAGCGGGGCAAAAGAGACCCAGTACTTC
clone size: .; J gene: TRBJ1-2; D gene: .; V gene: TRBV25-1; CDR3 protein: CASTPGQAHGYTF; CDR3 DNA: TGTGCCAGCACCCCGGGACAAGCACATGGCTACACCTTC
clone size: .; J gene: TRBJ2-7; D gene: TRBD1; V gene: TRBV27; CDR3 protein: CASSPLTGIYEQYF; CDR3 DNA: TGTGCCAGCAGTCCTCTGACAGGGATCTACGAGCAGTACTTC
clone size: .; J gene: TRBJ1-2; D gene: .; V gene: TRBV30; CDR3 protein: CAWENNRVSGYTF; CDR3 DNA: TGTGCCTGGGAGAACAACAGGGTTTCCGGCTACACCTTC
clone size: .; J gene: TRBJ2-1; D gene: TRBD1; V gene: TRBV5-1; CDR3 protein: CASSPGQGGYNEQFF; CDR3 DNA: TGCGCCAGCAGCCCTGGACAGGGTGGATACAATGAGCAGTTCTTC
clone size: .; J gene: TRBJ1-1; D gene: TRBD1; V gene: TRBV19; CDR3 protein: CASSRVLGQGGTEAFF; CDR3 DNA: TGTGCCAGTAGTAGGGTTTTGGGACAGGGGGGCACTGAAGCTTTCTTT
clone size: .; J gene: TRBJ1-2; D gene: .; V gene: TRBV11-2; CDR3 protein: CASSLDQGLGGYTF; CDR3 DNA: TGTGCCAGCAGCTTAGATCAGGGGCTAGGGGGCTACACCTTC
clone size: .; J gene: TRBJ1-1; D gene: TRBD1; V gene: TRBV10-2; CDR3 protein: CASTTGVTEAFF; CDR3 DNA: TGCGCCAGCACTACAGGGGTGACTGAAGCTTTCTTT
clone size: .; J gene: TRBJ2-6; D gene: TRBD1; V gene: TRBV2; CDR3 protein: CASSGQGGAGANVLTF; CDR3 DNA: TGTGCCAGCAGCGGACAGGGAGGCGCTGGGGCCAACGTCCTGACTTTC
clone size: .; J gene: TRBJ1-1; D gene: .; V gene: TRBV5-1; CDR3 protein: CASTWGGRSTEAFF; CDR3 DNA: TGCGCCAGCACCTGGGGGGGCAGAAGCACTGAAGCTTTCTTT
clone size: once; J gene: TRBJ1-3; D gene: .; V gene: TRBV5-8; CDR3 protein: CASSFYSVSGNTIYF; CDR3 DNA: TGTGCCAGCAGCTTTTACAGTGTCTCTGGAAACACCATATATTTT
clone size: .; J gene: TRBJ1-1; D gene: TRBD1; V gene: TRBV6-5; CDR3 protein: CATYGTGGTEAFF; CDR3 DNA: TGTGCCACCTACGGGACAGGCGGGACTGAAGCTTTCTTT
clone size: .; J gene: TRBJ2-5; D gene: TRBD1; V gene: TRBV10-3; CDR3 protein: CAISPDRGQETQYF; CDR3 DNA: TGTGCCATCAGCCCTGACAGGGGGCAAGAGACCCAGTACTTC
clone size: .; J gene: TRBJ2-3; D gene: TRBD2; V gene: TRBV18; CDR3 protein: CASSPPYGLAGEETDTQYF; CDR3 DNA: TGTGCCAGCTCACCACCATACGGACTAGCGGGAGAAGAGACAGATACGCAGTATTTT
clone size: .; J gene: TRBJ2-1; D gene: .; V gene: TRBV19; CDR3 protein: CASSPSLYNEQFF; CDR3 DNA: TGTGCCAGTAGTCCCTCCCTCTACAATGAGCAGTTCTTC
clone size: once; J gene: TRBJ2-5; D gene: TRBD1; V gene: TRBV6-5; CDR3 protein: CASRSGTGNAETQYF; CDR3 DNA: TGTGCCAGCAGATCCGGGACAGGGAATGCGGAGACCCAGTACTTC
clone size: .; J gene: TRBJ1-5; D gene: .; V gene: TRBV6-1; CDR3 protein: CASRDSSNQPQHF; CDR3 DNA: TGTGCCAGCAGGGACTCGAGCAATCAGCCCCAGCATTTT
clone size: few; J gene: TRBJ1-1; D gene: .; V gene: TRBV28; CDR3 protein: CASGQTEAFF; CDR3 DNA: TGTGCCAGCGGACAGACTGAAGCTTTCTTT
clone size: .; J gene: TRBJ1-3; D gene: .; V gene: TRBV6-6; CDR3 protein: CASINSRLISGNTIYF; CDR3 DNA: TGTGCCAGCATCAACTCGAGGCTCATCTCTGGAAACACCATATATTTT
clone size: .; J gene: TRBJ2-1; D gene: TRBD2; V gene: TRBV27; CDR3 protein: CASSIGLAGVNEQFF; CDR3 DNA: TGTGCCAGCAGTATCGGACTAGCGGGAGTTAATGAGCAGTTCTTC
clone size: .; J gene: TRBJ2-7; D gene: .; V gene: TRBV5-1; CDR3 protein: CASSSAPGGFYEQYF; CDR3 DNA: TGCGCCAGCAGCTCGGCCCCTGGGGGGTTCTACGAGCAGTACTTC
clone size: once; J gene: TRBJ1-4; D gene: .; V gene: TRBV5-1; CDR3 protein: CASSPGQDNEKLFF; CDR3 DNA: TGCGCCAGCAGCCCGGGACAAGATAATGAAAAACTGTTTTTT
clone size: .; J gene: TRBJ1-5; D gene: .; V gene: TRBV6-1; CDR3 protein: CASSEANRINQPQHF; CDR3 DNA: TGTGCCAGCAGTGAAGCGAACAGGATCAATCAGCCCCAGCATTTT
clone size: .; J gene: TRBJ2-1; D gene: .; V gene: TRBV27; CDR3 protein: CASKRRSSYNEQFF; CDR3 DNA: TGTGCCAGCAAGCGACGGAGCTCCTACAATGAGCAGTTCTTC
clone size: .; J gene: TRBJ1-1; D gene: .; V gene: TRBV7-9; CDR3 protein: CASSSSLGGGPSEAFF; CDR3 DNA: TGTGCCAGCAGCTCCTCCCTTGGGGGCGGCCCTTCTGAAGCTTTCTTT
clone size: .; J gene: TRBJ2-2; D gene: TRBD2; V gene: TRBV5-8; CDR3 protein: CASSLVSTGTRPGELFF; CDR3 DNA: TGTGCCAGCAGCTTGGTGTCGACCGGGACTAGACCCGGGGAGCTGTTTTTT
clone size: .; J gene: TRBJ2-7; D gene: .; V gene: TRBV9; CDR3 protein: CASSVLQGGEQYF; CDR3 DNA: TGTGCCAGCAGCGTCTTACAGGGAGGGGAGCAGTACTTC
clone size: .; J gene: TRBJ2-6; D gene: .; V gene: TRBV27; CDR3 protein: CASSSEFFRGSGANVLTF; CDR3 DNA: TGTGCCAGCAGTTCGGAGTTCTTCAGGGGCTCTGGGGCCAACGTCCTGACTTTC
clone size: .; J gene: TRBJ2-5; D gene: .; V gene: TRBV29-1; CDR3 protein: CSVITQGKETQYF; CDR3 DNA: TGCAGCGTTATAACACAGGGAAAAGAGACCCAGTACTTC
clone size: .; J gene: TRBJ1-1; D gene: TRBD1; V gene: TRBV18; CDR3 protein: CASSPFLGGQGENTEAFF; CDR3 DNA: TGTGCCAGCTCACCATTTCTCGGGGGACAGGGGGAGAACACTGAAGCTTTCTTT
clone size: .; J gene: TRBJ1-2; D gene: .; V gene: TRBV28; CDR3 protein: CASSLASREGEAYGYTF; CDR3 DNA: TGTGCCAGCAGTTTAGCCTCGAGGGAGGGGGAGGCCTATGGCTACACCTTC
clone size: .; J gene: TRBJ2-7; D gene: TRBD2; V gene: TRBV28; CDR3 protein: CASSYTSGGAYEQYF; CDR3 DNA: TGTGCCAGCAGTTACACTAGCGGGGGAGCCTACGAGCAGTACTTC
clone size: .; J gene: TRBJ1-2; D gene: .; V gene: TRBV4-2; CDR3 protein: CASSQGASAGYTF; CDR3 DNA: TGTGCCAGCAGCCAAGGTGCGAGCGCTGGCTACACCTTC
clone size: once; J gene: TRBJ1-1; D gene: TRBD1; V gene: TRBV5-1; CDR3 protein: CASQTGGGMNTEAFF; CDR3 DNA: TGCGCCAGTCAAACAGGGGGTGGAATGAACACTGAAGCTTTCTTT
clone size: .; J gene: TRBJ2-7; D gene: TRBD2; V gene: TRBV9; CDR3 protein: CASSGGRGEQYF; CDR3 DNA: TGTGCCAGCAGTGGCGGGAGAGGGGAGCAGTACTTC
clone size: .; J gene: TRBJ1-1; D gene: TRBD1; V gene: TRBV11-3; CDR3 protein: CASSPPGTAGTEAFF; CDR3 DNA: TGTGCCAGCAGCCCCCCAGGGACAGCCGGCACTGAAGCTTTCTTT